The subject of this entry is one T cell receptor (beta chain). The antigen is undetermined. The time point: pretreatment peripheral blood. This record belongs to a study of PD-L1 blockade in urothelial cancer. Study details: The authors examined blood 3 weeks (second dose) and 6 weeks after treatment start.

Study observations and caveats: Tumor-associated blood clones were expanded more by durable-benefit patients at 3 weeks.

The method was immunoSEQ multiplex PCR; TCRdb's version includes in-frame clones alone and lacks a portion of them. The sample carries roughly 95,000 clones, roughly 91% recorded once. This receptor was taken from a man between 60 and 75 years old with urothelial cancer. The material was PBMCs, obtained around atezolizumab (anti-PD-L1) treatment.

CDR3 amino acids: CASSQGLRNTEAFF. The DNA for the CDR3 is TGTGCCAGCAGCCAGGGACTGCGGAACACTGAAGCTTTCTTT. The V call is TRBV2, the J call TRBJ1-1; TRBD1 is a possible D gene (5 bases). With 6 bases removed from V and 1 base from J, the gap between germline ends came to 12 bases. Germline CDR1 SNHLY, CDR2 FYNNEI. The CDR3 spans 14 residues.